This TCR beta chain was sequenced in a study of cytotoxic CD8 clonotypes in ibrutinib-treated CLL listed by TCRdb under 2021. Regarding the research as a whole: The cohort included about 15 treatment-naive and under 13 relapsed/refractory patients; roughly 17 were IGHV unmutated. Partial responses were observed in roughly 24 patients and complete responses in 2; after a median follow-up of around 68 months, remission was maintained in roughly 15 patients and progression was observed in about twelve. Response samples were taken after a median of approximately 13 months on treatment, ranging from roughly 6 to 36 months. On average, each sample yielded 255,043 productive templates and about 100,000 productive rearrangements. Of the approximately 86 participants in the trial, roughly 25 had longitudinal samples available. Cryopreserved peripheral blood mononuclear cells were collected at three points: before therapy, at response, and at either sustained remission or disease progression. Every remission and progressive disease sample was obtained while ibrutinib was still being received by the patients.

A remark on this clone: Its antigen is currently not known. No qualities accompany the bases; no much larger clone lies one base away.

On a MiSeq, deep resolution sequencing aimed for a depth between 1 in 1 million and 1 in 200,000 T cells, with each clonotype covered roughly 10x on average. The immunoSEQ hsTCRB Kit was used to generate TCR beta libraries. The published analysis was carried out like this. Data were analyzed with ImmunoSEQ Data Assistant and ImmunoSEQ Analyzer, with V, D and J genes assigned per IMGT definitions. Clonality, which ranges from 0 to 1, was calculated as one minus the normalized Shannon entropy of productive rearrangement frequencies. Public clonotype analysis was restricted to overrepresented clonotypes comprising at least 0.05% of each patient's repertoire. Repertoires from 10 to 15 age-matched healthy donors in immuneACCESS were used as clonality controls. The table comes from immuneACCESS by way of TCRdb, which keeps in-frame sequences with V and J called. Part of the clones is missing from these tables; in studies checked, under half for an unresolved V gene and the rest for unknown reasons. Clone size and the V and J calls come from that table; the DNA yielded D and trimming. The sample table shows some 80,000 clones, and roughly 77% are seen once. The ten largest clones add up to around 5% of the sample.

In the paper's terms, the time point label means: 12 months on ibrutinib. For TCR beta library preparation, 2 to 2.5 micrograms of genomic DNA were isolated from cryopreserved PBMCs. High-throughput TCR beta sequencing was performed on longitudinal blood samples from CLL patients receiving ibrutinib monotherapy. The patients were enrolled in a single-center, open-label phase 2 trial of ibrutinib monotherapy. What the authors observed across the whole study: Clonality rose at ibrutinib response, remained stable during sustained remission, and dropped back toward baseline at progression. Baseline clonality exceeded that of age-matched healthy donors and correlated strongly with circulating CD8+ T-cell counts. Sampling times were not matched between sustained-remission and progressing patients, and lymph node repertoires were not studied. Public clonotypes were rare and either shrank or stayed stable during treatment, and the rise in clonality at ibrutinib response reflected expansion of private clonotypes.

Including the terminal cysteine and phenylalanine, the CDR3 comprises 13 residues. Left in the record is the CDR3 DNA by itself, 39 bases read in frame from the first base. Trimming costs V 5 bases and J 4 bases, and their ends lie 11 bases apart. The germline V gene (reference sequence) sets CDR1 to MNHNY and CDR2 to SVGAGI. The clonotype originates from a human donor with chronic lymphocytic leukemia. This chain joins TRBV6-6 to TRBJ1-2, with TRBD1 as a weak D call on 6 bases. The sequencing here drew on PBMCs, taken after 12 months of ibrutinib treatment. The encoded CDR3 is CASSPRGAYGYTF. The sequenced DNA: TGTGCCAGCAGTCCCCGGGGGGCCTATGGCTACACCTTC.